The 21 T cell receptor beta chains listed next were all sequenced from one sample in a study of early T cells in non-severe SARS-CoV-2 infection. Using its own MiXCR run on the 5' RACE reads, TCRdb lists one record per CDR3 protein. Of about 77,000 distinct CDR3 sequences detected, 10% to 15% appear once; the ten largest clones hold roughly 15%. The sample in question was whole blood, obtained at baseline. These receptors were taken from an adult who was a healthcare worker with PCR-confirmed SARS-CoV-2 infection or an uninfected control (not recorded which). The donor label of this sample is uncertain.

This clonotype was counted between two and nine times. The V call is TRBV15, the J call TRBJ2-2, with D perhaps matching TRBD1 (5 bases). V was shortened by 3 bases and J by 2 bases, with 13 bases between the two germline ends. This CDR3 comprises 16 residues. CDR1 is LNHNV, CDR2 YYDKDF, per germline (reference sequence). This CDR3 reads CATSRGRQRNTGELFF. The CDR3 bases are TGTGCCACCAGCAGGGGCCGACAGCGAAACACCGGGGAGCTGTTTTTT.

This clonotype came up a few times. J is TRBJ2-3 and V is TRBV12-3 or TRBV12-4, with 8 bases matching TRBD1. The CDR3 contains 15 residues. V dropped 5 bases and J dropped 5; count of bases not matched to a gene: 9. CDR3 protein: CASSEARGHGDTQYF. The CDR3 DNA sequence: TGTGCCAGCAGTGAGGCCAGGGGGCATGGAGATACGCAGTATTTT.

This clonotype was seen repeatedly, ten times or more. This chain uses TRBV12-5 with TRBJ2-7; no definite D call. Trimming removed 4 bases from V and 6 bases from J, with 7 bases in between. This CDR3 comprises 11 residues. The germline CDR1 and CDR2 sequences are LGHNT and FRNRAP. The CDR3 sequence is CASGYGPEQYF. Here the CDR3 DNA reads TGTGCTAGTGGTTATGGCCCCGAGCAGTACTTC.

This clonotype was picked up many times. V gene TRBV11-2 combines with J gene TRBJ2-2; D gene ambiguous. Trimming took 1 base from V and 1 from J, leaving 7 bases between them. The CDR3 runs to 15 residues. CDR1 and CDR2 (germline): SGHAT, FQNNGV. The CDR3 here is CASSLGTLNTGELFF. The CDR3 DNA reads TGTGCCAGCAGCTTAGGCACACTGAACACCGGGGAGCTGTTTTTT.

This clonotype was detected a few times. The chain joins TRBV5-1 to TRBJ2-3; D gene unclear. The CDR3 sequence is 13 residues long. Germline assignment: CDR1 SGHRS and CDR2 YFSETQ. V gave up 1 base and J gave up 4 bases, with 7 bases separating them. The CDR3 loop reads CASSLQGPDTQYF. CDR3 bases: TGCGCCAGCAGCTTGCAAGGGCCAGATACGCAGTATTTT.

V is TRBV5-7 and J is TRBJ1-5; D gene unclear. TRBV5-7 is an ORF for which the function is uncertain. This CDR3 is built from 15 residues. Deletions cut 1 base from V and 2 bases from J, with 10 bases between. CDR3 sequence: CASSLNYGCNQPQHF. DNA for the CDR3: TGTGCCAGCAGCTTGAACTACGGTTGCAATCAGCCCCAGCATTTT.

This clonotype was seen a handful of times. CDR3 DNA: TGTGCCAGCAGTTCCACGAACAGGGCAATTAATGAAAAACTGTTTTTT. This codes for CASSSTNRAINEKLFF. This chain joins TRBV6-6 and TRBJ1-4; D perhaps matches TRBD1 (6 bases). This CDR3 is 16 amino acids long. Germline-derived CDR1 and CDR2 are MNHNY and SVGAGI (reference sequence). V lost 4 bases and J 4 bases, leaving 16 bases between the germline ends.

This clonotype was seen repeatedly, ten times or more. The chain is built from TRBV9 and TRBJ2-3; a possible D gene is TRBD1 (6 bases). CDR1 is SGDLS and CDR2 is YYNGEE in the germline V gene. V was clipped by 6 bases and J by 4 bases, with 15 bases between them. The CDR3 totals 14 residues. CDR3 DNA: TGTGCCAGCACCCTGGGGAAGGGGGCAGATACGCAGTATTTT. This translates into CASTLGKGADTQYF.

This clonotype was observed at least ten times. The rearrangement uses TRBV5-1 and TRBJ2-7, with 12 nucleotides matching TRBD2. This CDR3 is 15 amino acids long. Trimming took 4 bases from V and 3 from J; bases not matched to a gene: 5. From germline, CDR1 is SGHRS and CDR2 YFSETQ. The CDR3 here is CASSGPTSGSYEQYF. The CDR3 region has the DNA TGCGCCAGCAGCGGACCGACTAGCGGGAGCTACGAGCAGTACTTC. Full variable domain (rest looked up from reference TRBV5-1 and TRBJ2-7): KAGVTQTPRYLIKTRGQQVTLSCSPISGHRSVSWYQQTPGQGLQFLFEYFSETQRNKGNFPGRFSGRQFSNSRSEMNVSTLELGDSALYLCASSGPTSGSYEQYFGPGTRLTVT.

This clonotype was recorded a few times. The CDR3 sequence: CASSYTSGASNSPLHF. Here the CDR3 DNA reads TGTGCCAGCAGCTATACCTCAGGGGCGTCGAATTCACCCCTCCACTTT. The V and J genes are TRBV7-6 and TRBJ1-6; D is possibly TRBD1 (6 bases). CDR1 and CDR2 from the germline V gene are SGHVS and FNYEAQ. V was shortened by 4 bases and J by 7 bases, with 17 bases between the two germline ends. The CDR3 covers 16 residues.

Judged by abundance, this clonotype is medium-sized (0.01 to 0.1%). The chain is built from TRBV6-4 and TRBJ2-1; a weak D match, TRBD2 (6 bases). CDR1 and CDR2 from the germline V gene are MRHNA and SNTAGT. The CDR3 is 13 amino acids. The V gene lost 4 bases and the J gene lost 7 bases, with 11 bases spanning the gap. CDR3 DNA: TGTGCCAGCAGTGTAACAGGAGGGAATGAGCAGTTCTTC. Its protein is CASSVTGGNEQFF.

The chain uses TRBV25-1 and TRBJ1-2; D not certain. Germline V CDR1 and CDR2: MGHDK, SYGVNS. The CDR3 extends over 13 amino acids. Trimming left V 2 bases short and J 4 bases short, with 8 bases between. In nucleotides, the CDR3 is TGTGCCAGCAGTGAACTGGGCTCCTATGGCTACACCTTC. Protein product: CASSELGSYGYTF.

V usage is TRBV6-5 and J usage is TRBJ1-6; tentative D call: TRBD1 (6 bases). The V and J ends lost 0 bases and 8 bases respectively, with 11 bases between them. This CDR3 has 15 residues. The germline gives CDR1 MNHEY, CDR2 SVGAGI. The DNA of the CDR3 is TGTGCCAGCAGTTACTCAGGGGGGAGCGATTCACCCCTCCACTTT. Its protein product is CASSYSGGSDSPLHF.

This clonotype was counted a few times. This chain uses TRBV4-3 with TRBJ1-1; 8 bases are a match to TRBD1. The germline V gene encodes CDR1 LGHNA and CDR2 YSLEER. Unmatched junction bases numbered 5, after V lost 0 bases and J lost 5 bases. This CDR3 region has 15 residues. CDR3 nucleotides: TGCGCCAGCAGCCAAGATGGGACAGGTTGGACTGAAGCTTTCTTT. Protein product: CASSQDGTGWTEAFF.

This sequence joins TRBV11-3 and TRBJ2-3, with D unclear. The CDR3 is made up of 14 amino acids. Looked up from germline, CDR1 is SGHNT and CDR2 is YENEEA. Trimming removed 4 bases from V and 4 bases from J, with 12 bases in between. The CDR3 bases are TGTGCCAGCAGCTCCGTCGTATGGGCAGATACGCAGTATTTT. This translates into CASSSVVWADTQYF. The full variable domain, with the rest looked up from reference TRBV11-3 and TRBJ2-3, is EAGVVQSPRYKIIEKKQPVAFWCNPISGHNTLYWYLQNLGQGPELLIRYENEEAVDDSQLPKDRFSAERLKGVDSTLKIQPAELGDSAVYLCASSSVVWADTQYFGPGTRLTVL.

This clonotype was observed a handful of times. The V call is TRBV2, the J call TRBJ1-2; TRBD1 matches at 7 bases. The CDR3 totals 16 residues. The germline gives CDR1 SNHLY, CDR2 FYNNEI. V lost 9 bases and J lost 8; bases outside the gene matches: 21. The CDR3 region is CASKSRDRYIGTGYTF. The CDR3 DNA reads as TGTGCCAGTAAAAGCCGGGACAGATACATTGGGACAGGCTACACCTTC.

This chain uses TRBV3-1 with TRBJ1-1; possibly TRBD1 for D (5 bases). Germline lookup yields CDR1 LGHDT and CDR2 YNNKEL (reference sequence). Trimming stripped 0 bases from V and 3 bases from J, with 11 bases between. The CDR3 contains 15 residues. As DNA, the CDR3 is TGTGCCAGCAGCCAAGACAGCGCGGGGGACACTGAAGCTTTCTTT. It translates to CASSQDSAGDTEAFF.

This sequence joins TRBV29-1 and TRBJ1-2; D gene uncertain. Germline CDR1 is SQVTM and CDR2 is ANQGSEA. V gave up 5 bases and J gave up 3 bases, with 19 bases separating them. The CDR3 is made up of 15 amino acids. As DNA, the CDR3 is TGCAGCGTTACCTGGGGAGACCCGAGGTACTATGGCTACACCTTC. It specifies CSVTWGDPRYYGYTF.

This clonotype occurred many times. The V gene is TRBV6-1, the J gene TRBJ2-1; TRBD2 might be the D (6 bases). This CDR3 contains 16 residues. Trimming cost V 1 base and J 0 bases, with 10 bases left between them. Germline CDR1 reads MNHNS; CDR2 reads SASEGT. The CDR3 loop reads CASSEEVGSSYNEQFF. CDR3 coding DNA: TGTGCCAGCAGTGAAGAGGTCGGGAGCTCCTACAATGAGCAGTTCTTC.

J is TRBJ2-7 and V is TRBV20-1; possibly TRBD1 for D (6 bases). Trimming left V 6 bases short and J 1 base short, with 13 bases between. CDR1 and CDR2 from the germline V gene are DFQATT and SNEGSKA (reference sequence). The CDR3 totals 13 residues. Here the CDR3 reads CSAVHRVSYEQYF. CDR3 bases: TGCAGTGCAGTACACAGGGTTTCCTACGAGCAGTACTTC.

The CDR3 bases are TGCGCCAGCAGCCCCTGGACAGACTTCCAAACCAGGACTAGCGGGAGCCCCTACGAGCAGTACTTC. This encodes CASSPWTDFQTRTSGSPYEQYF. The chain links TRBV5-1 to TRBJ2-7; 13 nucleotides line up with TRBD2. The CDR3 covers 22 residues. After removal of 4 bases from V and 2 bases from J, the junction contained 24 bases not matched to a gene. The germline V gene has CDR1 SGHRS and CDR2 YFSETQ.